The rows below give T cell receptor beta chains drawn from one sample of a study of blood T cell repertoires in COVID-19. The table came from immunoSEQ multiplex PCR; TCRdb's copy has only in-frame clones and leaves some out. The data contain a few hundred thousand clones, approximately 83% of them singletons. Sequencing was performed on PBMCs or T cells enriched from blood (not recorded which). These receptors originate from a woman in her thirties or forties with acute COVID-19. CDR3s include the opening cysteine and the closing phenylalanine or tryptophan.

TRBV12-5	TRBJ2-7	CASGLWGGSKDEQYF
TRBV4-2	TRBJ2-3	CASSRGLAGEADTQYF
TRBV9	TRBJ2-3	CASSPSDTSGGGVTDTQYF
TRBV18	TRBJ2-1	CASSPPFAGGTNEQFF
TRBV7-2	TRBJ2-3	CASSLEKIAGRGPDTQYF
TRBV5-1	TRBJ1-2	CASSLHGSLTANYGYTF
TRBV24-1	TRBJ1-5	CATSQGGGFAQPQHF
TRBV14	TRBJ1-3	CASRPTGSSGNTIYF
TRBV7-8	TRBJ2-7	CASSPPPREPSYEQYF
TRBV19	TRBJ1-3	CASSWDRLSGNTIYF
TRBV12-5	TRBJ2-1	CASGFSPLRPGGHEQFF
TRBV18	TRBJ1-5	CASSPESARNQPQHF
TRBV9	TRBJ2-7	CASSVEGLAGNEQYF
TRBV2	TRBJ1-1	CASSRDRGMNTEAFF
TRBV19	TRBJ1-5	CASSREPGSSNQPQHF
TRBV18	TRBJ2-7	CASSELAGGHEQYF
TRBV27	TRBJ1-1	CASSLLAGGYTEAFF
TRBV10-3	TRBJ2-2	CAIRVLAGDLTGELFF
TRBV10-1	TRBJ1-5	CASRPPRGSNQPQHF
TRBV5-1	TRBJ2-3	CASSLSDSGTDTQYF
TRBV28	TRBJ2-3	CASSLAGVVSDTQYF
TRBV11-3	TRBJ2-1	CASSLGRDSSYNEQFF
TRBV5-1	TRBJ2-3	CASSPLSGVIPDTQYF
TRBV29-1	TRBJ2-1	CSVTGTGDGNEQFF
TRBV6-2/TRBV6-3	TRBJ1-1	CASSLQGQNTEAFF
TRBV4-1	TRBJ2-1	CASSQRGMGDEQFF
TRBV10-3	TRBJ2-1	CAITKENSYNEQFF
TRBV13	TRBJ2-5	CASAFRGREAQYF
TRBV28	TRBJ1-5	CASSSKLIYRGKGNQPQHF
TRBV28	TRBJ2-5	CASSSSDSLETQYF
TRBV2	TRBJ2-5	CASSDFRLAGGTGQETQYF
TRBV4-2	TRBJ2-1	CASSQPVAVYNEQFF
TRBV28	TRBJ2-2	CATWGANTGELFF
TRBV2	TRBJ1-4	CASSDEKTGELFF
TRBV5-1	TRBJ1-3	CASSSFAGVFSGNTIYF
TRBV29-1	TRBJ2-1	CSVPRLAGGNEQFF
TRBV28	TRBJ1-1	CASRPHQGQGTEAFF
TRBV6-2/TRBV6-3	TRBJ1-2	CASSYSLQGKSYGYTF
TRBV7-3	TRBJ2-7	CASSADRVGGEQYF
TRBV19	TRBJ1-5	CASSIRDSNQPQHF
TRBV9	TRBJ2-1	CASSVAAAGGPYNEQFF
TRBV12-5	TRBJ2-1	CASGLVPLPGLAGDSYNEQFF
TRBV19	TRBJ2-6	CASSIGDSGANVLTF
TRBV12-3/TRBV12-4	TRBJ1-5	CASSLQSYQPQHF
TRBV2	TRBJ1-2	CASSARQGLNGYTF
TRBV28	TRBJ1-2	CASSSPGGAHYGYTF
TRBV3-1/TRBV3-2	TRBJ2-2	CASSQDGLAENTGELFF
TRBV7-3	TRBJ2-1	CASSLMSGVSYNEQFF
TRBV5-5	TRBJ1-4	CASSLVLPRTGGMANEKLFF
TRBV7-6	TRBJ1-2	CASSSTGTGGYGYTF
TRBV28	TRBJ2-1	CASSRKGVSSYNEQFF
TRBV11-2	TRBJ1-2	CASSLGSGREYGYTF
TRBV7-9	TRBJ2-2	CASSALTGTGYAGELFF
TRBV20-1	TRBJ1-2	CSASMEAGGGYGYTF
TRBV19	TRBJ1-5	CATSFPRALNQPQHF